These 13 T cell receptor beta chains were sequenced from one sample in a study of molecular identifiers for immune sequencing clone quantification. MiXCR was run by TCRdb on the PCR reads, yielding one entry per CDR3 protein. The sample yields under 600,000 distinct CDR3 sequences, around 25% seen once. Specimen: naive CD8+ T cells from blood, with Jurkat cell RNA spiked in. Subset indicated: FACS-sorted CD8+CD4-CCR7+CD45RA+ naive T cells. The receptors shown here come from a human donor in good health. Some libraries in this study had Jurkat cell RNA spiked in.

A few counts support this clonotype. CDR3 sequence (DNA): TGTGCCTGGAGTCTCGGCCGGAATCAGCCCCAGCATTTT. This gives the protein CAWSLGRNQPQHF. The V and J genes are TRBV30 and TRBJ1-5; D not certain. The CDR3 length is 13 residues. Trimming left V 2 bases short and J 4 bases short, with 9 bases between. Germline V lookup: CDR1 GTSNPN, CDR2 SVGIG (reference sequence).

Of note for this clonotype: A read error is possible here, since a much larger clone lies one base away. V gene TRBV27 combines with J gene TRBJ2-7, with TRBD1 matching over 8 bases. CDR3 size: 15 residues. Germline CDR1 reads MNHEY; CDR2 reads SMNVEV (reference sequence). V trimming: 8 bases; J trimming: 2 bases; junction bases outside the gene matches: 11. The CDR3 DNA follows: TGTGCCAGCGGTCCCGGGACAGGTATAACCTACGAGCAGTACTTC. This encodes CASGPGTGITYEQYF.

This clonotype was observed at least ten times. The V and J genes are TRBV27 and TRBJ1-1; D ambiguous. Germline-derived CDR1 and CDR2 are MNHEY and SMNVEV (reference sequence). CDR3 length: 11 amino acids. Deletions cut 3 bases from V and 6 bases from J, with 5 bases between. CDR3 residues: CASSFAAEAFF. For the CDR3, the DNA is TGTGCCAGCAGTTTTGCGGCTGAAGCTTTCTTT.

J is TRBJ2-3 and V is TRBV12-3 or TRBV12-4, with TRBD1 matching 12 bases. Trimming took 6 bases from V and 3 from J; bases not matched to a gene: 4. This CDR3 is 15 amino acids long. The CDR3 DNA reads as TGTGCCAGCAGACGGGGACAGGGGGCAACAGATACGCAGTATTTT. Translating it yields CASRRGQGATDTQYF.

In this sample, this clonotype turned up many times. The chain links TRBV5-6 to TRBJ2-7; D is ambiguous. Germline V gives CDR1 SGHDT, CDR2 YYEEEE. The length of the CDR3 is 13 residues. V gave up 4 bases and J gave up 2 bases, with 10 bases separating them. DNA of the CDR3: TGTGCCAGCAGCCCGACGGTACCCTACGAGCAGTACTTC. Protein sequence: CASSPTVPYEQYF.

This clonotype has just a few counts. The chain combines TRBV30 with TRBJ1-1, with a possible D match to TRBD1 (5 bases). The CDR3 sequence is 15 residues long. V lost 0 bases and J 0 bases, leaving 11 bases between the germline ends. Germline V gives CDR1 GTSNPN, CDR2 SVGIG (reference sequence). The CDR3 nucleotides are TGTGCCTGGAGTGTAAAGGGACTAATGAACACTGAAGCTTTCTTT. Translating gives CAWSVKGLMNTEAFF.

This clonotype was counted many times. The CDR3 coding sequence is TGTGCCAGCAGCTTGGTGCAGTCCTACGAGCAGTACTTC. Amino acid sequence: CASSLVQSYEQYF. The V and J genes are TRBV5-4 and TRBJ2-7, with unresolved D. Germline lookup yields CDR1 SGHNT and CDR2 YYREEE (reference sequence). Trimming stripped 0 bases from V and 1 base from J, with 5 bases between. The CDR3 length is 13 residues.

This clonotype has a single count. It may be a read error: a sequence one base away is much more abundant. V usage is TRBV7-9 and J usage is TRBJ2-3, with D hard to call. This CDR3 has 13 residues. In germline, CDR1 is SEHNR, CDR2 FQNEAQ (reference sequence). The V gene lost 10 bases and the J gene lost 4 bases, with 15 bases spanning the gap. CDR3: CATDEEMPDTQYF. CDR3 nucleotide sequence: TGTGCCACGGACGAGGAGATGCCAGATACGCAGTATTTT.

As to this clonotype: The junction departs from germline at one end; a sequencing error may be responsible. V gene TRBV7-8 combines with J gene TRBJ2-7; D not resolved. The germline CDR1 and CDR2 sequences are SGHVS and FQNEAQ. The CDR3 is 11 residues long. In DNA form, the CDR3 reads TGTACCAGCAGCTCGGCCTACGAGCAGTACTTC. Translated: CTSSSAYEQYF. Variable domain in full (rest from reference TRBV7-8 and TRBJ2-7): GAGVSQSPRYKVAKRGQDVALRCDPISGHVSLFWYQQALGQGPEFLTYFQNEAQLDKSGLPSDRFFAERPEGSVSTLKIQRTQQEDSAVYLCTSSSAYEQYFGPGTRLTVT.

The chain carries TRBV6-2 or TRBV6-3 and TRBJ1-5, with D unresolved. The CDR3 has 12 amino acids. V dropped 2 bases and J dropped 9 bases, with 8 bases sitting between them. CDR1 and CDR2 from the germline V gene are MNHEY and SVGEGT. CDR3 nucleotides: TGTGCCAGCAGTTACGGTCTCTGGCCCCAGCATTTT. This sequence encodes CASSYGLWPQHF.

Ten or more counts support this clonotype. The chain combines TRBV3-1 with TRBJ2-1; the D is unclear. Germline values: CDR1 LGHDT, CDR2 YNNKEL (reference sequence). Trimming removed 0 bases from V and 6 bases from J, with 18 bases in between. The CDR3 has 17 amino acids. The CDR3 is CASSQDWGLSFPNEQFF. The CDR3 coding sequence is TGTGCCAGCAGCCAAGATTGGGGTCTTTCGTTTCCCAATGAGCAGTTCTTC.

V and J are TRBV4-1 and TRBJ1-4, with D unclear. Germline-derived CDR1 and CDR2 are MGHRA and YSYEKL. This CDR3 is built from 16 residues. V was pared by 1 base and J by 8 bases, with 17 bases between. The CDR3 here is CASSQAEATVGEKLFF. CDR3 DNA: TGCGCCAGCAGCCAAGCGGAAGCCACGGTGGGCGAAAAACTGTTTTTT.

Remarks on this clonotype: A read error is possible here, since a much larger clone lies one base away. As the CDR3 is not closed by the conserved phenylalanine or tryptophan, this likely results from a read error. This chain links TRBV29-1 with TRBJ2-3; possibly TRBD2 for D (5 bases). Trimming removed 7 bases from V and 1 base from J, with 15 bases in between. The CDR3 contains 14 residues. CDR1 and CDR2 from the germline V gene are SQVTM and ANQGSEA. The CDR3 DNA follows: TGCAGCGCGCCGGACTTACGAGGCACAGATACGCAGTATTTA. Its translation is CSAPDLRGTDTQYL.